These 19 T cell receptor beta chains originate from one sample sequenced in a study of T cells in Graves' hyperthyroidism and ophthalmopathy. The source material, RNA transcripts, was used to amplify TCR beta CDR3 regions. First-round RT-PCR with HTBI primers amplified the TCR CDR3 region. TCRdb recomputed calls from the multiplex PCR reads with MiXCR, one row per CDR3 protein. The sample records 310,000 or so distinct CDR3 sequences, 15% to 20% being singletons. The specimen was blood. The source of these receptors is a woman aged 55-69 years with Graves' ophthalmopathy.

Turning to this clonotype: A much bigger clone sits one base away, suggesting this may be a read error. This chain uses TRBV20-1 with TRBJ1-6; 7 bases line up with TRBD1. With 3 bases clipped from V and 8 bases from J, the junction kept 10 bases outside the gene matches. This CDR3 has 15 residues. The V gene's germline CDR1 is DFQATT and CDR2 SNEGSKA (reference sequence). In DNA form, the CDR3 reads TGCAGTGCTAGGACGGACAGGCTTTTGGATTCACCCCTCCACTTT. Protein product: CSARTDRLLDSPLHF.

The rearrangement uses TRBV4-1 and TRBJ1-4; tentative D call: TRBD1 (5 bases). CDR3 size: 11 residues. V lost 1 base and J lost 11, with 5 bases in between. Germline CDR1 is MGHRA and CDR2 is YSYEKL. The CDR3 reads CASSQGDKLFF. Here the CDR3 DNA reads TGCGCCAGCAGCCAAGGGGACAAACTGTTTTTT.

The chain has TRBV28 and TRBJ1-2, with D uncertain. The germline CDR1 and CDR2 sequences are MDHEN and SYDVKM. With 3 bases removed from V and 8 bases from J, the gap between germline ends came to 13 bases. The CDR3 has 13 amino acids. CDR3 amino acids: CASSFSRVRGYTF. The CDR3 region has the DNA TGTGCCAGCAGTTTCTCCCGGGTGCGGGGCTACACCTTC.

V gene TRBV4-2 combines with J gene TRBJ2-5, with 8 nucleotides matching TRBD1. Germline loops: CDR1 LGHNA, CDR2 YNFKEQ. The CDR3 is 16 amino acids. V shed 1 base, J shed 2 bases, and the junction held 6 bases outside the gene matches. The CDR3 here is CASSQASYRGQETQYF. Here the CDR3 DNA reads TGTGCCAGCAGCCAAGCGTCGTACAGGGGGCAAGAGACCCAGTACTTC.

This clonotype has only a few counts. The genes are TRBV7-3 and TRBJ2-5; tentative D call: TRBD1 (5 bases). The germline V gene has CDR1 SGHTA and CDR2 FQGTGA. V was clipped by 5 bases and J by 5 bases, with 18 bases between them. This CDR3 has 15 residues. CDR3 sequence (DNA): TGTGCCAGCAGCCCAACGCAACAGGTCCGGGAGACCCAGTACTTC. Its protein is CASSPTQQVRETQYF.

At least ten counts were recorded for this clonotype. This chain links TRBV5-1 with TRBJ2-1; D is unresolved. The germline V gene has CDR1 SGHRS and CDR2 YFSETQ. V shed 4 bases and J shed 5 bases, with 16 bases lying between them. The CDR3 consists of 15 residues. The CDR3 protein is CASSVNGRRNNEQFF. CDR3 nucleotide sequence: TGCGCCAGCAGCGTGAATGGTCGGAGAAACAATGAGCAGTTCTTC.

In its sample, this clonotype was seen many times. V gene TRBV28 combines with J gene TRBJ2-7; the D gene could be TRBD1 or TRBD2 (5 bases each). With 6 bases removed from V and 7 bases from J, the gap between germline ends came to 13 bases. Germline V gene data show CDR1 as MDHEN and CDR2 as SYDVKM. This CDR3 has 12 amino acids. This chain's CDR3 is CASRLEEGEQYF. The CDR3 DNA sequence: TGTGCCAGCAGATTGGAAGAGGGGGAGCAGTACTTC. The whole variable domain, remainder taken from reference TRBV28 and TRBJ2-7, is DVKVTQSSRYLVKRTGEKVFLECVQDMDHENMFWYRQDPGLGLRLIYFSYDVKMKEKGDIPEGYSVSREKKERFSLILESASTNQTSMYLCASRLEEGEQYFGPGTRLTVT.

This clonotype was seen at least ten times. The chain links TRBV12-3 or TRBV12-4 to TRBJ1-6; possible D gene TRBD1, 5 bases. Trimming cost V 3 bases and J 7 bases, with 13 bases left between them. The CDR3 covers 15 residues. The CDR3 DNA reads as TGTGCCAGCAGTTTCAGACAGTCCGGGAATTCACCCCTCCACTTT. The encoded protein is CASSFRQSGNSPLHF.

On this clonotype: A much larger clone differs by one base, so this may be a read error. This sequence joins TRBV6-1 and TRBJ1-1; D possibly corresponds to TRBD1 (5 bases). The CDR3 runs to 15 residues. CDR1 is MNHNS and CDR2 is SASEGT in the germline V gene. Here the CDR3 reads CAGRDRDRENTEAFF. CDR3 sequence (DNA): TGTGCCGGCAGAGACCGGGACCGTGAGAACACTGAAGCTTTCTTT.

Ten or more counts support this clonotype. One end of the junction is discordant with germline, which a read error may explain. The genes are TRBV7-2 and TRBJ1-1; the match to TRBD1 covers 7 bases. Looked up from germline, CDR1 is SGHTA and CDR2 is FQGNSA. The CDR3 is 13 residues long. CDR3: CASTLEGATEAFF. As DNA, the CDR3 is TGTGCCAGCACCTTAGAGGGGGCCACTGAAGCTTTCTTT.

This clonotype was seen a few times. The chain links TRBV30 to TRBJ1-2, with TRBD1 matching 7 bases. The junction had 11 bases not matched to a gene; V was cut back by 0 bases and J by 4 bases. The germline V gene has CDR1 GTSNPN and CDR2 SVGIG (reference sequence). This CDR3 region has 16 residues. The CDR3 reads CAWSVVGTGAVYGYTF. CDR3 DNA sequence: TGTGCCTGGAGTGTAGTAGGAACAGGGGCAGTCTATGGCTACACCTTC.

This clonotype was detected ten times or more. This chain joins TRBV7-2 and TRBJ1-2, with 7 bases identical to TRBD1. J gave up 4 bases and V 4 bases, and 9 bases lay outside the gene matches. The CDR3 is 15 amino acids. The germline gives CDR1 SGHTA, CDR2 FQGNSA. CDR3 residues: CASSSRPGQIYGYTF. In DNA form, the CDR3 reads TGTGCCAGCAGCTCCCGACCGGGACAGATCTATGGCTACACCTTC.

This sequence joins TRBV2 and TRBJ1-5, with D hard to call. Trimming took 5 bases from V and 3 from J, leaving 11 bases between them. This CDR3 is built from 14 residues. The V gene's germline CDR1 is SNHLY and CDR2 FYNNEI. The chain's CDR3 is CASSLGGPNQPQHF. Written as DNA, the CDR3 is TGTGCCAGCAGTTTGGGAGGGCCCAATCAGCCCCAGCATTTT. Full variable domain (missing parts from reference TRBV2 and TRBJ1-5): EPEVTQTPSHQVTQMGQEVILRCVPISNHLYFYWYRQILGQKVEFLVSFYNNEISEKSEIFDDQFSVERPDGSNFTLKIRSTKLEDSAMYFCASSLGGPNQPQHFGDGTRLSIL.

This clonotype was seen many times. The chain uses TRBV6-1 and TRBJ2-2; 11 positions agree with TRBD1. The CDR3 is 14 residues long. The germline gives CDR1 MNHNS, CDR2 SASEGT. V was clipped by 11 bases and J by 0 bases; unmatched bases: 2. In DNA, the CDR3 is TGTGCCGGGGGACAGGGGGCGAACACCGGGGAGCTGTTTTTT. Its translation is CAGGQGANTGELFF.

There are many counts of this clonotype. V and J are TRBV7-2 and TRBJ2-7; 7 bases fit TRBD1. CDR1 is SGHTA, CDR2 FQGNSA, per germline. V lost 1 base and J lost 1; bases outside the gene matches: 7. The CDR3 is made up of 16 amino acids. CDR3 loop: CASSLDRSRGSYEQYF. For the CDR3, the DNA is TGTGCCAGCAGCTTAGATCGATCCAGGGGGTCCTACGAGCAGTACTTC.

This clonotype has a count of ten or more. This chain joins TRBV20-1 and TRBJ1-5, with TRBD1 as a possible D gene (6 bases). Looked up from germline, CDR1 is DFQATT and CDR2 is SNEGSKA (reference sequence). Trimming removed 5 bases from V and 0 bases from J, with 11 bases in between. CDR3 length equals 14 residues. The CDR3 sequence is CSASGVASNQPQHF. The CDR3 DNA follows: TGCAGTGCTTCAGGGGTTGCTAGCAATCAGCCCCAGCATTTT.

The rearrangement joins TRBV11-2 to TRBJ2-7, with TRBD2 matching over 8 bases. The germline gives CDR1 SGHAT, CDR2 FQNNGV. With 3 bases clipped from V and 2 bases from J, the junction kept 9 bases outside the gene matches. The CDR3 is 16 residues long. The CDR3 protein is CASSFRPGGQTYEQYF. CDR3 in DNA: TGTGCCAGCAGCTTTCGTCCGGGAGGGCAAACCTACGAGCAGTACTTC.

This sequence joins TRBV5-1 and TRBJ1-2; D ambiguous. Trimming removed 3 bases at V and 11 bases at J, with 11 bases between. The CDR3 totals 11 residues. Looked up from germline, CDR1 is SGHRS and CDR2 is YFSETQ. The chain's CDR3 is CASSSDGDYTF. In DNA form, the CDR3 reads TGCGCCAGCAGCTCGGACGGTGATTACACCTTC. Supplemented by reference TRBV5-1 and TRBJ1-2, the full variable domain reads KAGVTQTPRYLIKTRGQQVTLSCSPISGHRSVSWYQQTPGQGLQFLFEYFSETQRNKGNFPGRFSGRQFSNSRSEMNVSTLELGDSALYLCASSSDGDYTFGSGTRLTVV.

This clonotype has just a few counts. V usage is TRBV4-2 and J usage is TRBJ1-1; D is perhaps TRBD1 (6 bases). CDR1 and CDR2 (germline): LGHNA, YNFKEQ. V was pared by 5 bases and J by 3 bases, with 16 bases between. The CDR3 contains 15 residues. CDR3 region: CASSEVGGLDTEAFF. In DNA, the CDR3 is TGTGCCAGCAGCGAAGTAGGGGGGCTTGACACTGAAGCTTTCTTT.